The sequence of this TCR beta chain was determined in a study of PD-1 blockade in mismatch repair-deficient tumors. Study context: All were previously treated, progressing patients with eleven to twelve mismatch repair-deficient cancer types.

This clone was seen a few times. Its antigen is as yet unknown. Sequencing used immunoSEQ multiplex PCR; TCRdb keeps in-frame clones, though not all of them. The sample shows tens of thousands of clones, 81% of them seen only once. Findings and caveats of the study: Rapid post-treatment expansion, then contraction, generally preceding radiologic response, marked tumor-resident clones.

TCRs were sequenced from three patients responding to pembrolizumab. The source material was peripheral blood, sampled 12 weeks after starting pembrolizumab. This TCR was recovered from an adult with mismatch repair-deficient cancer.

The CDR3: CASSLDWGHGYEQYF. The CDR3 DNA sequence: TGTGCCAGCAGCTTAGATTGGGGACACGGCTACGAGCAGTACTTC. The rearrangement joins TRBV11-2 to TRBJ2-7; a possible D gene is TRBD1 (6 bases). Trimming took off 0 bases at V and 3 bases at J, with 12 bases between the two ends. Germline assignment: CDR1 SGHAT and CDR2 FQNNGV. There are 15 residues in the CDR3.